A single sample is the source of the 25 T cell receptor beta chains below, sequenced in a study of CD8+CD57+ T cells in acquired aplastic anemia. By flow cytometry, patients selected for sequencing had shown an expansion of CD8+CD57+ cells. Profiling that covered TCR beta VDJ and CDR3 relied on genomic DNA as its template. TCRdb passed the reads through MiXCR, listing each CDR3 protein once. Counted here are about 160,000 distinct CDR3 sequences, 71% occurring once; the ten biggest clones make up 35% to 50%. The sample comprised sorted CD4+, CD8+, or CD8+CD57+ T cells (not recorded which) from PBMCs. The receptors come from a human donor with aplastic anemia.

This clonotype has only a few counts. The chain joins TRBV29-1 to TRBJ2-3; D remains ambiguous. CDR3 size: 14 residues. Trimming removed 7 bases from V and 2 bases from J, with 16 bases in between. The germline V gene encodes CDR1 SQVTM and CDR2 ANQGSEA. CDR3 sequence (DNA): TGCAGCGCAGGACCATCCGCCGCCACAGATACGCAGTATTTT. Protein sequence: CSAGPSAATDTQYF.

The chain joins TRBV20-1 to TRBJ2-7; D is ambiguous. V was trimmed by 3 bases and J by 2 bases, leaving 23 bases between them. Per germline, CDR1 DFQATT and CDR2 SNEGSKA (reference sequence). The CDR3 sequence is 17 residues long. The CDR3 bases are TGCAGTGCTAGTGATTTTAATGAGGCCTCCGTTCCCTACGAGCAGTACTTC. This sequence encodes CSASDFNEASVPYEQYF.

The J gene is TRBJ1-5, the V gene TRBV10-2; D call uncertain. In germline, CDR1 is WSHSY, CDR2 SAAADI. The CDR3 contains 14 residues. V gave up 0 bases and J gave up 5 bases, with 8 bases separating them. For the CDR3, the DNA is TGCGCCAGCAGTGAGTCCGCCGGTCATCAGCCCCAGCATTTT. Amino acids: CASSESAGHQPQHF.

This rearrangement joins TRBV20-1 to TRBJ2-3; possible D gene TRBD1, 6 bases. Germline CDR1 is DFQATT and CDR2 is SNEGSKA (reference sequence). Trimming pared 5 bases from V and 4 bases from J, leaving 22 bases between. The CDR3 covers 16 residues. CDR3 residues: CSALISTGGDSDTQYF. For the CDR3, the DNA is TGCAGTGCTCTAATATCGACAGGTGGTGATTCAGATACGCAGTATTTT.

This chain links TRBV20-1 with TRBJ1-3; no clear D. The CDR3 sequence is 12 residues long. Germline CDR1 and CDR2: DFQATT and SNEGSKA (reference sequence). V dropped 0 bases and J dropped 3 bases, with 3 bases sitting between them. CDR3 loop: CSARDDGNTIYF. CDR3 DNA sequence: TGCAGTGCTAGAGATGATGGAAACACCATATATTTT.

This clonotype showed up just a few times. The genes are TRBV9 and TRBJ2-1; D is uncertain. The CDR3 spans 14 residues. The V end was cut by 0 bases, the J end by 6 bases, with 10 bases between. In germline, CDR1 is SGDLS, CDR2 YYNGEE. This chain's CDR3 is CASSVGHLSNEQFF. CDR3 in DNA: TGTGCCAGCAGCGTAGGCCACCTTAGCAATGAGCAGTTCTTC.

V gene TRBV15 combines with J gene TRBJ2-7; D unclear. The CDR3 extends over 14 amino acids. Germline V gene lookup returns CDR1 LNHNV and CDR2 YYDKDF (reference sequence). V lost 4 bases and J 0 bases, leaving 10 bases between the germline ends. The CDR3: CATSKTVSSYEQYF. CDR3 bases: TGTGCCACCAGCAAAACAGTGAGCTCCTACGAGCAGTACTTC.

The chain recombines TRBV25-1 with TRBJ1-4; 8 bases agree with TRBD1. J lost 4 bases, V lost 3 bases, and 4 bases had no gene match. The CDR3 totals 15 residues. Looked up from germline, CDR1 is MGHDK and CDR2 is SYGVNS. The CDR3 loop is CASSDRTGLNEKLFF. CDR3 nucleotide sequence: TGTGCCAGCAGTGACCGGACAGGGCTTAATGAAAAACTGTTTTTT.

The V and J genes are TRBV7-9 and TRBJ1-1, with D unclear. Trimming shortened V by 10 bases and J by 8 bases, and 20 bases separated the two germline ends. CDR1 SEHNR and CDR2 FQNEAQ come from the germline V gene (reference sequence). This CDR3 has 13 residues. The CDR3 nucleotides read TGTGCCAACAATCGTAAGACGGGGTCGGAAGCTTTCTTT. It yields the protein CANNRKTGSEAFF.

This clonotype appeared once. The chain has TRBV20-1 and TRBJ2-7; unclear D gene. Trimming took off 2 bases at V and 2 bases at J, with 10 bases between the two ends. This CDR3 has 13 amino acids. Per the germline V gene, CDR1 is DFQATT and CDR2 is SNEGSKA (reference sequence). As DNA, the CDR3 is TGCAGTGCTAGATTTGCGGATCCCTACGAGCAGTACTTC. It is translated as CSARFADPYEQYF.

V usage is TRBV29-1 and J usage is TRBJ1-2, with D possibly TRBD1 on 6 matching bases. Germline V gene sequence: CDR1 SQVTM, CDR2 ANQGSEA. The V and J ends lost 1 base and 5 bases respectively, with 14 bases between them. The CDR3 sequence is 14 residues long. CDR3 loop: CSVEGEGVWYGYTF. The CDR3 bases are TGCAGCGTTGAAGGCGAGGGGGTATGGTATGGCTACACCTTC.

The chain is built from TRBV6-1 and TRBJ2-3; the D gene is possibly TRBD2 (5 bases). CDR1 and CDR2 (germline): MNHNS, SASEGT. The length of the CDR3 is 14 residues. The V and J ends lost 1 base and 4 bases respectively, with 9 bases between them. The CDR3 bases are TGTGCCAGCAGTGAAGGTGCCGGGGCAGATACGCAGTATTTT. Residues: CASSEGAGADTQYF.

The chain is built from TRBV9 and TRBJ2-2; 10 bases are shared with TRBD1. The CDR3 is made up of 16 amino acids. Trimming at V came to 4 bases and at J to 3 bases, leaving 6 bases not matched to a gene. Germline V gene lookup returns CDR1 SGDLS and CDR2 YYNGEE. The CDR3 nucleotides are TGTGCCAGCAGCCCTACCGGGACAGGGGACACCGGGGAGCTGTTTTTT. This sequence encodes CASSPTGTGDTGELFF.

The gene calls are TRBV29-1 and TRBJ1-4; D remains ambiguous. The CDR3 sequence is 13 residues long. Germline CDR1 is SQVTM and CDR2 is ANQGSEA. With 5 bases removed from V and 5 bases from J, the gap between germline ends came to 12 bases. The CDR3 protein is CSVLYRLNEKLFF. The CDR3 DNA is TGCAGCGTTCTTTACAGACTCAATGAAAAACTGTTTTTT.

The V call is TRBV5-1, the J call TRBJ2-7; D uncertain. CDR3 length: 13 residues. V gave up 1 base and J gave up 3 bases, with 8 bases separating them. In germline, CDR1 is SGHRS, CDR2 YFSETQ. The DNA of the CDR3 is TGCGCCAGCAGCTTGCAAAGTTTCTACGAGCAGTACTTC. It translates to CASSLQSFYEQYF.

In its sample, this clonotype was seen a few times. The chain has TRBV15 and TRBJ2-1; D gene ambiguous. The ends were cut back, 5 bases at V and 8 bases at J, with 13 bases in the middle. The germline V gene has CDR1 LNHNV and CDR2 YYDKDF (reference sequence). The CDR3 covers 13 residues. The CDR3 DNA is TGTGCCACCAGCTTAAGTGGGGTCTATGAGCAGTTCTTC. This encodes CATSLSGVYEQFF.

This chain joins TRBV7-9 and TRBJ2-2; possibly TRBD2 for D (5 bases). Germline assignment: CDR1 SEHNR and CDR2 FQNEAQ (reference sequence). Between the trimmed V and J ends, which lost 7 bases and 0 bases, there was a span of 9 bases. CDR3 size: 14 residues. The CDR3 DNA reads TGTGCCAGCACACTAGAAGCGAACACCGGGGAGCTGTTTTTT. Translation: CASTLEANTGELFF.

The V and J genes are TRBV25-1 and TRBJ1-1; D perhaps matches TRBD1 (5 bases). Trimming removed 4 bases at V and 3 bases at J, with 21 bases between. Germline CDR1 is MGHDK and CDR2 is SYGVNS. This CDR3 region has 17 residues. The CDR3 region is CASSVVQGEPLDTEAFF. In nucleotides, the CDR3 is TGTGCCAGCAGTGTGGTTCAGGGTGAACCCCTGGACACTGAAGCTTTCTTT. The full variable domain, its missing parts supplied by reference TRBV25-1 and TRBJ1-1, is EADIYQTPRYLVIGTGKKITLECSQTMGHDKMYWYQQDPGMELHLIHYSYGVNSTEKGDLSSESTVSRIRTEHFPLTLESARPSHTSQYLCASSVVQGEPLDTEAFFGQGTRLTVV.

V gene TRBV11-3 combines with J gene TRBJ2-6; D remains unclear. The CDR3 totals 14 residues. V shed 5 bases and J shed 3 bases, with 8 bases lying between them. Germline CDR1 is SGHNT and CDR2 is YENEEA. CDR3 DNA sequence: TGTGCCAGCAGCCCACCGGTTGGGGCCAACGTCCTGACTTTC. It specifies CASSPPVGANVLTF.

This clonotype was observed a single time. V and J are TRBV29-1 and TRBJ1-3; D not certain. V dropped 4 bases and J dropped 4 bases, with 11 bases sitting between them. Germline CDR1 is SQVTM and CDR2 is ANQGSEA. CDR3 length: 13 amino acids. CDR3 sequence reads: CSVVLLAGNTIYF. DNA of the CDR3: TGCAGCGTTGTGTTACTGGCCGGAAACACCATATATTTT.

This chain connects TRBV10-3 to TRBJ1-1; D is unclear. Trimming took 2 bases from V and 2 from J, leaving 9 bases between them. Germline V gene sequence: CDR1 ENHRY, CDR2 SYGVKD. This CDR3 has 14 amino acids. CDR3 region: CAISEGSGNTEAFF. CDR3 DNA sequence: TGTGCCATCAGTGAGGGGAGTGGTAACACTGAAGCTTTCTTT.

V gene TRBV5-8 combines with J gene TRBJ1-4, with 10 bases lining up with TRBD1. CDR1 and CDR2 (germline): SGHTS, YDEGEE. J gave up 6 bases and V 3 bases, and 8 bases lay outside the gene matches. The CDR3 spans 16 residues. The CDR3 sequence: CASSSGRGTGDEKLFF. CDR3 coding DNA: TGTGCCAGCAGCTCCGGGAGGGGGACAGGGGATGAAAAACTGTTTTTT. Looking up the rest from reference TRBV5-8 and TRBJ1-4 gives the full variable domain: EAGVTQSPTHLIKTRGQQATLRCSPISGHTSVYWYQQALGLGLQFLLWYDEGEERNRGNFPPRFSGRQFPNYSSELNVNALELEDSALYLCASSSGRGTGDEKLFFGSGTQLSVL.

This clonotype appeared a few times. The chain uses TRBV20-1 and TRBJ2-1, with D uncertain. Deletions cut 3 bases from V and 10 bases from J, with 10 bases between. From germline, CDR1 is DFQATT and CDR2 SNEGSKA (reference sequence). There are 11 residues in the CDR3. CDR3 DNA: TGCAGTGCTAGCGAGCAGTTCGAGCAGTTCTTC. This translates into CSASEQFEQFF.

This rearrangement joins TRBV7-9 to TRBJ2-7; 7 nucleotides align to TRBD1. The germline V gene encodes CDR1 SEHNR and CDR2 FQNEAQ (reference sequence). The CDR3 has 15 amino acids. The V and J ends lost 5 bases and 0 bases, in that order; junction bases with no gene match: 7. DNA for the CDR3: TGTGCCAGCAGCCCCGGACAGGCTTACTCCTACGAGCAGTACTTC. Protein: CASSPGQAYSYEQYF. The full variable domain, with the rest looked up from reference TRBV7-9 and TRBJ2-7, is DTGVSQNPRHKITKRGQNVTFRCDPISEHNRLYWYRQTLGQGPEFLTYFQNEAQLEKSRLLSDRFSAERPKGSFSTLEIQRTEQGDSAMYLCASSPGQAYSYEQYFGPGTRLTVT.

V gene TRBV7-3 combines with J gene TRBJ2-7, with D possibly called TRBD1 or TRBD2 (5 bases each). Germline values: CDR1 SGHTA, CDR2 FQGTGA. The V gene lost 5 bases and the J gene lost 1 base, with 9 bases spanning the gap. The CDR3 runs to 13 residues. DNA of the CDR3: TGTGCCAGCAGCCGGGACGAATCCTACGAGCAGTACTTC. The encoded protein is CASSRDESYEQYF.